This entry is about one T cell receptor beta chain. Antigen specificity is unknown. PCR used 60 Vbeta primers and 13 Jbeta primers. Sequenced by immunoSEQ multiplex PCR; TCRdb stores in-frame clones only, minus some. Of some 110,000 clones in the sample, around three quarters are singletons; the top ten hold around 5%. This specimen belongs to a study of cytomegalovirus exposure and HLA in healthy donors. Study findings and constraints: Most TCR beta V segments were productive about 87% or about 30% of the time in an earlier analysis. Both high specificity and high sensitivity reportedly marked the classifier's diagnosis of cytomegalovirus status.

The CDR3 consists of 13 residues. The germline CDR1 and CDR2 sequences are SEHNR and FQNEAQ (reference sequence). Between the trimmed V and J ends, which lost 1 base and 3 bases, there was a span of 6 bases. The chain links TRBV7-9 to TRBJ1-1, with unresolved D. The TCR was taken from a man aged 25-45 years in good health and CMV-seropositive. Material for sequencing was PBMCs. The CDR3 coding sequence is TGTGCCAGCAGCTTAGACAGCTACACTGAAGCTTTCTTT. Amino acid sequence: CASSLDSYTEAFF.